This T cell receptor (beta chain) was identified in a study of cytomegalovirus exposure and HLA in healthy donors. The study's findings and limits: Productive status was seen about 90% or about 30% of the time for most TCR beta V segments in an earlier analysis. The authors assumed roughly uniform sequencing depth across donors for presence/absence analyses. There were a few CMV-associated chains whose specificity for CMV antigens was confirmed in vitro.

V was shortened by 2 bases and J by 0 bases, with 5 bases between the two germline ends. Looked up from germline, CDR1 is KGHSH and CDR2 is LQKENI. CDR3 length equals 14 residues. A note on this clone: Its specificity is unknown.

This PCR relied on a set of 60 Vbeta primers and 13 Jbeta primers. Measured with immunoSEQ multiplex PCR; TCRdb has only the in-frame clones, and not every one. This sample carries over 100,000 clones, approximately 81% of them seen once, and the ten largest clones take just under 3%. Among the donors, all were healthy bone marrow donors. This sequence was found in a woman aged 18-35 years in good health and CMV-seropositive. The gene calls are TRBV18 and TRBJ2-1, with no clear D. Sequencing input: PBMCs. CDR3 nucleotide sequence: TGTGCCAGCTCACCATCGAGCTCCTACAATGAGCAGTTCTTC. Its translation is CASSPSSSYNEQFF.